Shown below are 8 T cell receptor beta chains from a single sample sequenced in a study of cytomegalovirus exposure and HLA in healthy donors. The PCR was carried out with 60 Vbeta primers and 13 Jbeta primers. This table comes from immunoSEQ multiplex PCR, and its TCRdb copy is limited to in-frame clones, with some not included. The table has over 65,000 clones, 75% to 90% seen once; the top ten hold about 6.8%. Sequenced sample: PBMCs. These receptors all stem from a human donor in good health.

This clone was seen only a few times. V usage is TRBV6-6 and J usage is TRBJ1-4; D perhaps matches TRBD1 (5 bases). V lost 7 bases to trimming and J lost 5 bases, with 14 bases between them. This CDR3 comprises 14 residues. Germline-derived CDR1 and CDR2 are MNHNY and SVGAGI (reference sequence). CDR3 in amino acids: CASKDRQTNEKLFF. The CDR3 DNA reads as TGTGCCAGCAAAGACAGACAGACAAATGAAAAACTGTTTTTT.

The chain couples TRBV18 to TRBJ1-4; D remains ambiguous. Germline assignment: CDR1 KGHSH and CDR2 LQKENI. V dropped 9 bases and J dropped 3 bases, with 11 bases sitting between them. The CDR3 runs 13 residues. The DNA for the CDR3 is TGTGCCAGTCAGGTCGATCCTAATGAAAAACTGTTTTTT. This encodes CASQVDPNEKLFF.

The genes are TRBV5-4 and TRBJ2-7, with D possibly being TRBD2 (7 bases). The ends were cut back, 4 bases at V and 2 bases at J, with 10 bases in the middle. The CDR3 runs to 13 residues. CDR1 and CDR2 (germline): SGHNT, YYREEE (reference sequence). Written as DNA, the CDR3 is TGTGCCAGCAGCGGGGGGGGCCCCTACGAGCAGTACTTC. Translated: CASSGGGPYEQYF.

In its sample, this clone ranks as medium-sized. This sequence joins TRBV27 and TRBJ1-2; TRBD1 aligns across 10 bases. V lost 4 bases, J lost 8 bases, and 4 bases stayed unmatched. The CDR3 loop spans 13 amino acids. CDR1 MNHEY and CDR2 SMNVEV come from the germline V gene (reference sequence). The DNA for the CDR3 is TGTGCCAGCAGTTCAGGACAGGGGGGAGGCTACACCTTC. Protein product: CASSSGQGGGYTF.

The chain is built from TRBV7-2 and TRBJ1-5, with D hard to call. The CDR3 sequence is 16 residues long. The germline V gene has CDR1 SGHTA and CDR2 FQGNSA. V lost 1 base and J lost 4, with 14 bases in between. CDR3 DNA: TGTGCCAGCAGCTTAGAGGGCGTGAGGGCAAATCAGCCCCAGCATTTT. The encoded protein is CASSLEGVRANQPQHF.

The chain carries TRBV5-5 and TRBJ1-2, with TRBD1 identical over 9 bases. V lost 4 bases to trimming and J lost 4 bases; unmatched junction nucleotides: 5. This CDR3 region has 14 residues. Germline V CDR1 and CDR2: SGHKS, YYEKEE (reference sequence). CDR3 protein: CASSRDRAGYGYTF. The CDR3 nucleotides read TGTGCCAGCAGCCGGGACAGGGCTGGCTATGGCTACACCTTC.

The rearrangement joins TRBV9 to TRBJ2-2; perhaps TRBD1 as D (6 bases). Germline-derived CDR1 and CDR2 are SGDLS and YYNGEE. This CDR3 region has 15 residues. V was trimmed by 2 bases and J by 5 bases, leaving 13 bases between them. The CDR3 DNA is TGTGCCAGCAGCGTCGAGGGGGTAGCGACCGGGGAGCTGTTTTTT. Translating gives CASSVEGVATGELFF.

This sequence joins TRBV21-1 and TRBJ2-1; TRBD1, the table's D call, was not compared with the DNA. TRBV21-1 is a documented pseudogene. This CDR3 is built from 15 residues. The CDR3 DNA reads as TGTGCCAGCAGCGCCCGGGGACAGGGAAACAATGAGCAGTTCTTC. As protein: CASSARGQGNNEQFF.